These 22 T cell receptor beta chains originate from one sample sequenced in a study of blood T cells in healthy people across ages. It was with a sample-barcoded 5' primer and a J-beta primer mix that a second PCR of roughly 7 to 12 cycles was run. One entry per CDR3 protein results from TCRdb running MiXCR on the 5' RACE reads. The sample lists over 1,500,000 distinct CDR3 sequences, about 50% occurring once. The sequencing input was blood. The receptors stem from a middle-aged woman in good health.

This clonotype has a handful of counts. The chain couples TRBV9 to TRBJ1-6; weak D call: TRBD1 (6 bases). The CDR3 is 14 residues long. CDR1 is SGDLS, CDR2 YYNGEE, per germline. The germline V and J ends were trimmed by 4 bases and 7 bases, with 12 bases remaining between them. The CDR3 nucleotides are TGTGCCAGCAGCATCCGGGACAAAAATTCACCCCTCCACTTT. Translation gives CASSIRDKNSPLHF.

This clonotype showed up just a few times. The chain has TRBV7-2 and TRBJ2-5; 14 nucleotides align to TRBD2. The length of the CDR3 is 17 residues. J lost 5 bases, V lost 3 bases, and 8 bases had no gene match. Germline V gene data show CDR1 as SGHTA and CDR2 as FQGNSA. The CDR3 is CASSFTGTSGGRETQYF. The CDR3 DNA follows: TGTGCCAGCAGCTTTACCGGGACTAGCGGGGGCCGGGAGACCCAGTACTTC.

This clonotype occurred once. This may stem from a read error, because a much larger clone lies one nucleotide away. The CDR3 sequence is CASNQKDTQYF. The CDR3 coding sequence is TGTGCCAGCAACCAGAAAGATACGCAGTATTTT. This chain joins TRBV11-2 and TRBJ2-3, with unresolved D. The V and J ends lost 7 bases and 5 bases respectively, with 7 bases between them. The CDR3 has 11 amino acids. Germline loops: CDR1 SGHAT, CDR2 FQNNGV.

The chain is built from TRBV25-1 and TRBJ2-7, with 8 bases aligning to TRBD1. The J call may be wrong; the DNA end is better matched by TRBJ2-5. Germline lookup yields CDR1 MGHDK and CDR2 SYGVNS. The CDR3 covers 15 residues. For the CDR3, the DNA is TGTGCCAGCAGTGGCCAGGGGGCCGTCCGCGAGACCCAGTACTTC. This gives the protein CASSGQGAVRETQYF.

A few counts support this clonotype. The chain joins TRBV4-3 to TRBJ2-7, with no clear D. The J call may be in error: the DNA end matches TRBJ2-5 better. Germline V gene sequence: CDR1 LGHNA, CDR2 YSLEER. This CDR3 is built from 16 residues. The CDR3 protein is CASSQVLRVAGETQYF. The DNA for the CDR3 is TGCGCCAGCAGCCAAGTCCTACGGGTAGCAGGCGAGACCCAGTACTTC.

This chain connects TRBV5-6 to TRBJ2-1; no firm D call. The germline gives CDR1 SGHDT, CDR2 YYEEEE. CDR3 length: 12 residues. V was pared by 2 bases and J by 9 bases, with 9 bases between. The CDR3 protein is CASSLGMGEQFF. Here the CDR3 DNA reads TGTGCCAGCAGCTTAGGGATGGGTGAGCAGTTCTTC.

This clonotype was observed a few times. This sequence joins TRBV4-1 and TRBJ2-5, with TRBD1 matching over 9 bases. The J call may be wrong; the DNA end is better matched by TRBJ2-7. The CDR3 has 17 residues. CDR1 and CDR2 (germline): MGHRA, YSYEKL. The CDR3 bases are TGCGCCAGCAGCCGCGAACCGGGACAGGGATCCTACCACGAGCAGTACTTC. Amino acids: CASSREPGQGSYHEQYF.

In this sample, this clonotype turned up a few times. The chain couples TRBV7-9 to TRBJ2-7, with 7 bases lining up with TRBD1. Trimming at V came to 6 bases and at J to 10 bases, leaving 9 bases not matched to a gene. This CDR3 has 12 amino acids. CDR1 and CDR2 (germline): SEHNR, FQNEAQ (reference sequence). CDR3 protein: CASRSNRGEQYF. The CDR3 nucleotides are TGTGCCAGCAGATCAAACAGGGGCGAACAGTACTTC. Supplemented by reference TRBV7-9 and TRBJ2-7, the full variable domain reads DTGVSQNPRHKITKRGQNVTFRCDPISEHNRLYWYRQTLGQGPEFLTYFQNEAQLEKSRLLSDRFSAERPKGSFSTLEIQRTEQGDSAMYLCASRSNRGEQYFGPGTRLTVT.

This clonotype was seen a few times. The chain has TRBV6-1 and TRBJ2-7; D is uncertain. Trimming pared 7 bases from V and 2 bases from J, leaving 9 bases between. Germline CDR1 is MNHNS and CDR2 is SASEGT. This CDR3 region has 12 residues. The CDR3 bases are TGTGCCAGCACCAACCAAGCCTACGAGCAGTACTTC. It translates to CASTNQAYEQYF.

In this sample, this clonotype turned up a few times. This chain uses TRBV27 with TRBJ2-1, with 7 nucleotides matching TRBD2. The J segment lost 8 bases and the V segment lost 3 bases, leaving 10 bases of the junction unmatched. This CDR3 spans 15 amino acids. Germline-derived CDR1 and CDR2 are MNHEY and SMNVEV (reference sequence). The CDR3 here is CASSFYGGGGDEQFF. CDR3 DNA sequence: TGTGCCAGCAGTTTCTATGGGGGGGGGGGGGATGAGCAGTTCTTC.

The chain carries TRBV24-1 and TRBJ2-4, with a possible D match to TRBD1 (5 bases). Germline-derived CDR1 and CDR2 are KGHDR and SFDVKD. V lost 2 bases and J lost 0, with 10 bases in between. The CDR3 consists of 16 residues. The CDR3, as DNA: TGTGCCACCAGTGATTCACAGGCACTAGCCAAAAACATTCAGTACTTC. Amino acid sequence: CATSDSQALAKNIQYF.

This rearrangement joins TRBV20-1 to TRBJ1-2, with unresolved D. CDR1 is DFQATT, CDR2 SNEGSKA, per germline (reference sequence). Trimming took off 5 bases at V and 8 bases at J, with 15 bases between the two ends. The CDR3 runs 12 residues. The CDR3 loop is CSAPDGLGGYTF. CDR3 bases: TGCAGTGCTCCCGACGGATTGGGGGGCTACACCTTC.

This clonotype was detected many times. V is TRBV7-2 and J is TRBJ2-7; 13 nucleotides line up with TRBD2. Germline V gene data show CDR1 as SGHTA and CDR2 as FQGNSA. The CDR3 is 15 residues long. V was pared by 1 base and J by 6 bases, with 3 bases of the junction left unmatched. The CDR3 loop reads CASSLVTSGGGEQYF. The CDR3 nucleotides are TGTGCCAGCAGCTTAGTCACTAGCGGGGGGGGCGAGCAGTACTTC.

Written as DNA, the CDR3 is TGTGCCACCAACAGGGCGACAGGGAAATCAGCCTACAATGAGCAGTTCTTC. Its protein product is CATNRATGKSAYNEQFF. The chain recombines TRBV15 with TRBJ2-1; 7 bases fit TRBD1. The CDR3 covers 17 residues. After removal of 7 bases from V and 2 bases from J, the junction contained 14 bases not matched to a gene. Looked up from germline, CDR1 is LNHNV and CDR2 is YYDKDF (reference sequence).

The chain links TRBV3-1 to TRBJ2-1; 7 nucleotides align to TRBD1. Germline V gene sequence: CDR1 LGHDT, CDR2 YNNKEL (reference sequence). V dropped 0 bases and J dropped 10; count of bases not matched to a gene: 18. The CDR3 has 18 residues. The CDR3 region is CASSQEGWGQRSTGEQFF. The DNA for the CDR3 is TGTGCCAGCAGCCAAGAGGGGTGGGGACAGCGCTCGACTGGGGAGCAGTTCTTC.

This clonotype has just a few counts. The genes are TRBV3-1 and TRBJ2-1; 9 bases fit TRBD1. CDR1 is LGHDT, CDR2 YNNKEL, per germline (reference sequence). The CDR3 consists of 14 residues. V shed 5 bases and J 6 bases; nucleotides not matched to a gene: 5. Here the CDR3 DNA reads TGTGCCAGCAGCGTCCGACAGGGGGGCAATGAGCAGTTCTTC. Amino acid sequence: CASSVRQGGNEQFF.

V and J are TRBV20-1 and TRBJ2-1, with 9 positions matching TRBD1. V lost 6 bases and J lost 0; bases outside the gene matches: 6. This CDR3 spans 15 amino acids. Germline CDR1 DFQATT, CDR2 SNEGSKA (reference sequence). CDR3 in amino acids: CSARDRASSYNEQFF. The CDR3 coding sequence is TGCAGTGCACGGGACAGGGCAAGCTCCTACAATGAGCAGTTCTTC.

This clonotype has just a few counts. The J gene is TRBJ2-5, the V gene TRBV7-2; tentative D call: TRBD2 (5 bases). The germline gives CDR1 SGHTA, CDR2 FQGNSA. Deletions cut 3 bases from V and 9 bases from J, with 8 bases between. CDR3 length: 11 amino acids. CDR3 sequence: CASSLTGAQYF. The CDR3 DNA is TGTGCCAGCAGCTTGACCGGGGCCCAGTACTTC.

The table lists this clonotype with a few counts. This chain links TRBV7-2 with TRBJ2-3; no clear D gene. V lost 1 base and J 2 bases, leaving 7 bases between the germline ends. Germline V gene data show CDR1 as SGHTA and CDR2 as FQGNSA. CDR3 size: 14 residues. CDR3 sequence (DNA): TGTGCCAGCAGCTTAGTACTAACCACAGATACGCAGTATTTT. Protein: CASSLVLTTDTQYF.

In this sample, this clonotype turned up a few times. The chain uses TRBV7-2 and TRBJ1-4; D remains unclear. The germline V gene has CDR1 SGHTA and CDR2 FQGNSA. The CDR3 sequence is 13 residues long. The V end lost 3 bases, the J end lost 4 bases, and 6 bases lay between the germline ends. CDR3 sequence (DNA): TGTGCCAGCAGCTTGCTCAGTAATGAAAAACTGTTTTTT. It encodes CASSLLSNEKLFF.

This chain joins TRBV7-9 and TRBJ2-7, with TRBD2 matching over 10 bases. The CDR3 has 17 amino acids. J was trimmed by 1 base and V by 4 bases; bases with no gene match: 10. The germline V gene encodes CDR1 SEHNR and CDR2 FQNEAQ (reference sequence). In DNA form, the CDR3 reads TGTGCCAGCAGCTCCAGTTTCACTAGCGGGGAATCCTACGAGCAGTACTTC. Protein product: CASSSSFTSGESYEQYF.

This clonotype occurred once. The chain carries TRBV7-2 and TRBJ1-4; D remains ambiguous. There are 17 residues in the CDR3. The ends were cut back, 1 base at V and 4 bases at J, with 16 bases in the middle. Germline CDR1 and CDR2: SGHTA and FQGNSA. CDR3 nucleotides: TGTGCCAGCAGCTTAGACAGTGAGCCTCCAATTAATGAAAAACTGTTTTTT. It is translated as CASSLDSEPPINEKLFF.